This record covers a single T cell receptor beta chain. The antigen is undetermined. This sample is drawn from a study of T cell responses to AZD1222 COVID-19 vaccine. Study details: Pooled samples include second doses given at about 4 or 12 weeks. General study points: Spike-specific TCR depth and breadth grew after two AZD1222 doses. White British ancestry dominated among donors, who included more females, and clonal diversity was possibly underestimated. The study sampled repertoires only after the peak T cell response.

Measured with immunoSEQ multiplex PCR; TCRdb has only the in-frame clones, and not every one. In the table there are tens of thousands of clones, 84% of which are singletons. Germline V lookup: CDR1 ENHRY, CDR2 SYGVKD. The CDR3 is 18 residues long. Trimming removed 11 bases from V and 4 bases from J; junction bases left unmatched: 22. The chain recombines TRBV10-3 with TRBJ2-1, with 8 bases lining up with TRBD2. Sequenced material: peripheral blood, taken on day 0 of AZD1222 vaccination. The clonotype originates from an adult in good health. The CDR3, as DNA: TGTGCCGTGCACCCAGGTGGCGGGACTAGGGAAAGTTACAATGAGCAGTTCTTC. This gives the protein CAVHPGGGTRESYNEQFF.